This T cell receptor beta chain comes out of a study of response to subunit inactivated influenza vaccine. Study outcomes and limitations: After each seasonal influenza vaccination, few new T cells are recruited, the authors suggested.

TCRdb re-analysed the RT-PCR reads in MiXCR, keeping a single row per CDR3 protein. The table lists 450,000 to 600,000 distinct CDR3 sequences, 7.2% of them singletons. This CDR3 contains 15 residues. CDR1 is MGHRA and CDR2 is YSYEKL in the germline V gene. V shed 1 base and J shed 4 bases, with 14 bases lying between them. In the case of this clonotype: Antigen unknown.

Sequenced here: PBMCs from blood, sampled roughly 24 months after vaccination. This TCR derives from a man aged 50-75 years who received an inactivated influenza vaccine. This rearrangement joins TRBV4-1 to TRBJ2-7; possible D gene TRBD1, 7 bases. The CDR3, as DNA: TGCGCCAGCAGCCAAGTTGGCAGGGGGGTGTACGAGCAGTACTTC. It encodes CASSQVGRGVYEQYF.